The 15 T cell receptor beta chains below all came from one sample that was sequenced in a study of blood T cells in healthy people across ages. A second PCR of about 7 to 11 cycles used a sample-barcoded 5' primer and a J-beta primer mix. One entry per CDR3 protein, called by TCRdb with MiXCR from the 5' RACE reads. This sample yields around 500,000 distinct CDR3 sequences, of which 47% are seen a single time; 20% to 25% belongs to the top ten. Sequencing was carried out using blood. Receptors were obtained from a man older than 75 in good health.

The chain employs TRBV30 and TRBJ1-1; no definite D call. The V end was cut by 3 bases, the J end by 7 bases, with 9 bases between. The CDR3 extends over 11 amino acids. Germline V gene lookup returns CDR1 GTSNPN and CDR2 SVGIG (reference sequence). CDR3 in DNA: TGTGCCTGGAGAATTAGAGGTGAAGCTTTCTTT. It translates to CAWRIRGEAFF.

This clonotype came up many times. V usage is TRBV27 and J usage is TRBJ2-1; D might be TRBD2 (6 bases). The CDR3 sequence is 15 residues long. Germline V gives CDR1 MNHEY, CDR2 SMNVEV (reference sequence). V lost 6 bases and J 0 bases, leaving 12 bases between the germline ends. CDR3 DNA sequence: TGTGCCAGCAGAGAGGACGGGAGCTCCTACAATGAGCAGTTCTTC. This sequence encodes CASREDGSSYNEQFF.

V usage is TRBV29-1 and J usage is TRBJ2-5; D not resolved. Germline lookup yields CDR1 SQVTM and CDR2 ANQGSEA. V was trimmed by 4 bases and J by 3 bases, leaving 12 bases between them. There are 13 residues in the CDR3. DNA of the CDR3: TGCAGCGTTGCAATCAGTCTGAAAGAGACCCAGTACTTC. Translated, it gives CSVAISLKETQYF.

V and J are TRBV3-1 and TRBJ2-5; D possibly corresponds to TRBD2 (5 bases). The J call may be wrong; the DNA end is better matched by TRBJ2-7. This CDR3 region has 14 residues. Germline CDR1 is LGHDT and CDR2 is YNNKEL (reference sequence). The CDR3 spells CASSLRTLLNEQYF. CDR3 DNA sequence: TGTGCCAGCAGCCTCCGGACTCTACTGAACGAGCAGTACTTC.

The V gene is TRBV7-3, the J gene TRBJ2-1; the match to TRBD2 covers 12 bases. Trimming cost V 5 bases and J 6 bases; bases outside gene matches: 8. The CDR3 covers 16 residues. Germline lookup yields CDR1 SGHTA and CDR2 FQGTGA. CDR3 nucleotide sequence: TGTGCCAGCAGCCCCCAGGGACTAGCGGGTCTCAATGAGCAGTTCTTC. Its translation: CASSPQGLAGLNEQFF.

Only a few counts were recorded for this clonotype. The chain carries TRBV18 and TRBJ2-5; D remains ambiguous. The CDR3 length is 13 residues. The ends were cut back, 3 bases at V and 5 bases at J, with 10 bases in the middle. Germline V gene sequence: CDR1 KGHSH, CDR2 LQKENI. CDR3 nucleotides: TGTGCCAGCTCACCGAGTCGAGCTGAGACCCAGTACTTC. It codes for CASSPSRAETQYF.

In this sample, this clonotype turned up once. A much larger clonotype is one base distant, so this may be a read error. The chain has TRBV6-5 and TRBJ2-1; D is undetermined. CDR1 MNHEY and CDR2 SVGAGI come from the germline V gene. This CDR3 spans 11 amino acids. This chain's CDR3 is CVSTNNNEQFF. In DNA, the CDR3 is TGTGTCAGCACCAACAACAATGAGCAGTTCTTC.

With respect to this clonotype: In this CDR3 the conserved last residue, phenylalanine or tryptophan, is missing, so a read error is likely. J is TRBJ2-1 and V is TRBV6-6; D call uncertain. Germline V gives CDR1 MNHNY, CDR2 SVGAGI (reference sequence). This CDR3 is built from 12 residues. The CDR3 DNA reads TGTGCCAACAGTTACGACCGTACGGAGCAGTTCGTC. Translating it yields CANSYDRTEQFV.

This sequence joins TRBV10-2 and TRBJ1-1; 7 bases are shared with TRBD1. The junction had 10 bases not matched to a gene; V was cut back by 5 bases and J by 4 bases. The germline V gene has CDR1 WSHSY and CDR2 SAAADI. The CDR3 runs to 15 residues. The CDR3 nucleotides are TGCGCCAGCAGTCCCGCAGCACAGGGGCGCACTGAAGCTTTCTTT. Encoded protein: CASSPAAQGRTEAFF.

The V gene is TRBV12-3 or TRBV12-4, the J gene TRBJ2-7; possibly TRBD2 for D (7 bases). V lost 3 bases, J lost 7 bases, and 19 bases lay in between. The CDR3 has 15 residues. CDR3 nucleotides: TGTGCCAGCAGTTTCCCCGGGGGGCTTTACAATGAGCAGTACTTC. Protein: CASSFPGGLYNEQYF.

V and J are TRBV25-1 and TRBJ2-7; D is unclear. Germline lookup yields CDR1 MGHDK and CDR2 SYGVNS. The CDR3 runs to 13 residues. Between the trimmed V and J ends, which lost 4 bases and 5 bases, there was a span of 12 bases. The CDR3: CASSAVHRHEQYF. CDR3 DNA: TGTGCCAGCAGTGCCGTGCACCGCCACGAGCAGTACTTC.

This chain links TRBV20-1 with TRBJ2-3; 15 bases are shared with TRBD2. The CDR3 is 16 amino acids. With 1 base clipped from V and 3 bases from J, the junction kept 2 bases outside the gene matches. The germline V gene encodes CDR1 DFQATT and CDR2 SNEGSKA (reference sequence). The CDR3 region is CSARGGLAGGTDTQYF. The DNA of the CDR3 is TGCAGTGCTAGAGGGGGACTAGCGGGAGGAACAGATACGCAGTATTTT.

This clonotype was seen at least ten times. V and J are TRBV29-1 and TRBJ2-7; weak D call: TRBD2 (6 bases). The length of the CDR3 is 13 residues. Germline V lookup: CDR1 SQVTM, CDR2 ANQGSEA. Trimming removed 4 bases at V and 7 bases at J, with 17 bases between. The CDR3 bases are TGCAGCGTTGTCCCGGGAGCAACCCGTGAGCAGTACTTC. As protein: CSVVPGATREQYF.

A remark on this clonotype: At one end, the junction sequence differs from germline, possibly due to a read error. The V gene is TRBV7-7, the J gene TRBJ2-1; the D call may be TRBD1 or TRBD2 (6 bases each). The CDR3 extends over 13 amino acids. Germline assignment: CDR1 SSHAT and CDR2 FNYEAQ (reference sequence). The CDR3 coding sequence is TGTGCTAGCAGCCCCCGAACGGGGGCTGGGCAGTTCTTC. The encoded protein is CASSPRTGAGQFF.

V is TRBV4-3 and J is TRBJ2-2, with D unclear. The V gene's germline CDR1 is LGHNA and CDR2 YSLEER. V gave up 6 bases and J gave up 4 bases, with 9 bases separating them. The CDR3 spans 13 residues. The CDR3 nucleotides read TGCGCCAGCAGGAGCGAGGTCACCGGGGAGCTGTTTTTT. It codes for CASRSEVTGELFF.